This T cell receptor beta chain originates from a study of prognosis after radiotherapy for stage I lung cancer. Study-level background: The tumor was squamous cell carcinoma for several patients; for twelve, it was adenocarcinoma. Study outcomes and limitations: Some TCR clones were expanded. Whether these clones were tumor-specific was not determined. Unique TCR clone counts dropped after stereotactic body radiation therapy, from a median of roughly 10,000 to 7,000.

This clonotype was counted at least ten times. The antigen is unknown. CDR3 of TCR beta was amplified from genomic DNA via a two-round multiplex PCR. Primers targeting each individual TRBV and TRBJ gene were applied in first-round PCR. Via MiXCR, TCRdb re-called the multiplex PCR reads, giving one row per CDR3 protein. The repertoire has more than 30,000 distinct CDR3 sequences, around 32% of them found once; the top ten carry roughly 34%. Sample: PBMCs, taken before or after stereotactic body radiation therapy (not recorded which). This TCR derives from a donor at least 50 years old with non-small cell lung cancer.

The CDR3 reads CASSQVRATEQYF. CDR3 DNA: TGCGCCAGCAGCCAAGTCCGAGCAACCGAGCAGTACTTC. The gene calls are TRBV4-1 and TRBJ2-7; D is undetermined. This CDR3 has 13 amino acids. The ends were cut back, 1 base at V and 6 bases at J, with 10 bases in the middle. Germline loops: CDR1 MGHRA, CDR2 YSYEKL.